This T cell receptor beta chain came from a study of blood T cells in healthy people across ages. Study-level findings and limits: Observed TCR beta diversity per million T cells went down as age went up. This fall followed a roughly linear course with age. Any conclusive comparison of naive versus antigen-experienced cells was prevented by using unsorted PBMCs.

Sample-barcoded 5' priming and a J-beta primer mix drove a second PCR of roughly 6 to 12 cycles. TCRdb called the 5' RACE reads again in MiXCR, with one record for every CDR3 protein. The table has 710,000 or so distinct CDR3 sequences, about 30% seen once. The study isolated at least 6.5 million PBMCs from each sample. Extraction yielded at least 5 micrograms of total RNA per sample. This clonotype was observed a few times. Its matching antigen is unknown. The CDR3 is made up of 14 amino acids. The V end lost 2 bases, the J end lost 9 bases, and 14 bases lay between the germline ends. Germline V lookup: CDR1 MNHEY, CDR2 SMNVEV (reference sequence).

What was sequenced was blood. The TCR was taken from a woman aged 80 or older in good health. This chain links TRBV27 with TRBJ1-5; D uncertain. The CDR3 reads CASSLRALEWPQHF. As DNA, the CDR3 is TGTGCCAGCAGTTTAAGGGCCCTTGAGTGGCCCCAGCATTTT.